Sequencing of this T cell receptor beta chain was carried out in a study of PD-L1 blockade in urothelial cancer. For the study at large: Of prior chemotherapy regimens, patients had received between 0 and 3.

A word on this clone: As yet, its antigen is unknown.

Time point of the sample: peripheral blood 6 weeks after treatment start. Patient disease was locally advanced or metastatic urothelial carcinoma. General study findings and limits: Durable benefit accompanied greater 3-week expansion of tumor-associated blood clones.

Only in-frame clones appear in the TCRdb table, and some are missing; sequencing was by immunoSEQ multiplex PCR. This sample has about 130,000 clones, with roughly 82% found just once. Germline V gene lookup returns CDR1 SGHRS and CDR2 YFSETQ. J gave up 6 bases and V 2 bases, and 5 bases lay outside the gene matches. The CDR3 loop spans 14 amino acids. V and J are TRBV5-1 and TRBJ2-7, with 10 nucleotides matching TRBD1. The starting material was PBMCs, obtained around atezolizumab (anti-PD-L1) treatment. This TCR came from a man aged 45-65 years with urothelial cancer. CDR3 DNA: TGCGCCAGCAGCTTTGGGACAGGGGAGTTCGAGCAGTACTTC. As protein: CASSFGTGEFEQYF.